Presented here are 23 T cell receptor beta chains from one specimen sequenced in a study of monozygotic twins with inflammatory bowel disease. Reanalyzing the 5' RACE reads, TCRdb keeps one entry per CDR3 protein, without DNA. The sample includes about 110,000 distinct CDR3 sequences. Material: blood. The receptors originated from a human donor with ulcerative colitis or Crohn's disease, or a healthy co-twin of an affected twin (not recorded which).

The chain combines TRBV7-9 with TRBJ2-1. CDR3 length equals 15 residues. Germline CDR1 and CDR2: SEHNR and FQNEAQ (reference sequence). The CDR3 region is CASSLTLSSYNEQFF.

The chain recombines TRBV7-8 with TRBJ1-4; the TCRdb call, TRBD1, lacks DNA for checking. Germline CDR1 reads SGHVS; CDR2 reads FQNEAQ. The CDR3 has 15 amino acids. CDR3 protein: CASSLGTGLAEKLFF.

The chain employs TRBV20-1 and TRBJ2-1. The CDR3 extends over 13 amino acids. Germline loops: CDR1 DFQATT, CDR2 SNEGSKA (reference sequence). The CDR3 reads CSARTDPYNEQFF.

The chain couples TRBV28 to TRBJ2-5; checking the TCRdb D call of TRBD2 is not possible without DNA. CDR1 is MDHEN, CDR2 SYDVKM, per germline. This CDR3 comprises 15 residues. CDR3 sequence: CASSLTGGTSGTQYF.

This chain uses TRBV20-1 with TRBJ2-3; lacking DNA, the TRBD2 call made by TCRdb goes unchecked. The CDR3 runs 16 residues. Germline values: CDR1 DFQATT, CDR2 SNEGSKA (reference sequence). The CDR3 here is CSANPSRQANTDTQYF.

The CDR3 region is CASSLDQIAEAFF. The chain couples TRBV12-3 or TRBV12-4 to TRBJ1-1. CDR3 length: 13 amino acids.

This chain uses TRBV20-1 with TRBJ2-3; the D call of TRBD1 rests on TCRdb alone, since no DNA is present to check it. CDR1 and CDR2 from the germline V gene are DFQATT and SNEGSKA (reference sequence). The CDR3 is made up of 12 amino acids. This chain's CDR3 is CSARQSTDTQYF.

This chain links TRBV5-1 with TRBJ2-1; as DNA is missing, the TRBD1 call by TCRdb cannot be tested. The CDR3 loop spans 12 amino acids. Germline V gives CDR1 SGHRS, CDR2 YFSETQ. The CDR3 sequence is CASSQGFSEQFF.

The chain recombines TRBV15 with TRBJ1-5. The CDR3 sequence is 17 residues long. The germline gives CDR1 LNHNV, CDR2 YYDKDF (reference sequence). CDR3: CATSPISLEFSNQPQHF.

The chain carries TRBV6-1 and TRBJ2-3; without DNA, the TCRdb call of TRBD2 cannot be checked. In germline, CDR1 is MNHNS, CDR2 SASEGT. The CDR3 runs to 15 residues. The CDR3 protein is CASSPDSRRTDTQYF.

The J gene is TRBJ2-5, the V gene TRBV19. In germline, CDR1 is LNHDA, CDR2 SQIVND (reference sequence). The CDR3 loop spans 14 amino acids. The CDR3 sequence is CASSMGTATETQYF.

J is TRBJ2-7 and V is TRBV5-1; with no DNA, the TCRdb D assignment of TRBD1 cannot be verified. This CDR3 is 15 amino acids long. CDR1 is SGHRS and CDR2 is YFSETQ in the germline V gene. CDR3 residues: CASSEGPTGVREQYF. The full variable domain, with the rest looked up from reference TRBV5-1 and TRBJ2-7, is KAGVTQTPRYLIKTRGQQVTLSCSPISGHRSVSWYQQTPGQGLQFLFEYFSETQRNKGNFPGRFSGRQFSNSRSEMNVSTLELGDSALYLCASSEGPTGVREQYFGPGTRLTVT.

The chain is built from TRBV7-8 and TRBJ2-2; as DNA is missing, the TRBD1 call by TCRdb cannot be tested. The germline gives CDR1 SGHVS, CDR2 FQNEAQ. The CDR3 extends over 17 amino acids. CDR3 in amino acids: CASTWGQGAPNTGELFF.

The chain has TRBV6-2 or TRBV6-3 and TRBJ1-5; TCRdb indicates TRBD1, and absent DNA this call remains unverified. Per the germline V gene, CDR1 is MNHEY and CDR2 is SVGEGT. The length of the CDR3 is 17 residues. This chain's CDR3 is CASSRAFGTEGNQPQHF.

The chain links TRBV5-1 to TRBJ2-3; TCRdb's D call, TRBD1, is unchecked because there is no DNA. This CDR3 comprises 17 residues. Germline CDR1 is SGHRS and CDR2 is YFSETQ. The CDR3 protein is CASSFIWGGTNTDTQYF.

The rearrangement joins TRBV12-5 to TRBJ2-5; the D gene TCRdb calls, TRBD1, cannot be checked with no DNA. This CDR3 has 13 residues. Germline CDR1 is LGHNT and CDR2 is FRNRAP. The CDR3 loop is CASGRNRGETQYF.

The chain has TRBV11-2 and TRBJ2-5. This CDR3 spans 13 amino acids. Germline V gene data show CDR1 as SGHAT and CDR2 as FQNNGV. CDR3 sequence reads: CASSLANGETQYF.

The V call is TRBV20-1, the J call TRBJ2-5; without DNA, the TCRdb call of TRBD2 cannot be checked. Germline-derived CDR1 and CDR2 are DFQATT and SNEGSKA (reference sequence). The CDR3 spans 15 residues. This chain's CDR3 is CSASNGRALEETQYF.

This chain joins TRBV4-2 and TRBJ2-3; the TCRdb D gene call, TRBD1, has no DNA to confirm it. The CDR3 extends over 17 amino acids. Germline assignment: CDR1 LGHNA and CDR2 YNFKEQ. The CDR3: CASSQEGTMNPADTQYF.

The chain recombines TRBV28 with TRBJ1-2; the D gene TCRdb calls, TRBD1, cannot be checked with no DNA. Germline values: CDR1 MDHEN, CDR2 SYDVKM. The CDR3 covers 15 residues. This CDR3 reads CASTDPGQGFRGYTF.

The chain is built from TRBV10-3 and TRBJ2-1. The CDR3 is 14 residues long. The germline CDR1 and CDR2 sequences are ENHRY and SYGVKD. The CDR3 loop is CAISESTGNNEQFF.

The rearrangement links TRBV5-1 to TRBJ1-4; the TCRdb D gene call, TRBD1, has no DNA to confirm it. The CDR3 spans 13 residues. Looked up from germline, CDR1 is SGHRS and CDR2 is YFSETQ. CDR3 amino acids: CASSRQGTEKLFF.

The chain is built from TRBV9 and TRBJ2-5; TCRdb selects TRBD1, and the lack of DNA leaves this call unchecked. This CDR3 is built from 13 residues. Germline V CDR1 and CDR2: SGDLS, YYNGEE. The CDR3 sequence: CASSVTGQETQYF.